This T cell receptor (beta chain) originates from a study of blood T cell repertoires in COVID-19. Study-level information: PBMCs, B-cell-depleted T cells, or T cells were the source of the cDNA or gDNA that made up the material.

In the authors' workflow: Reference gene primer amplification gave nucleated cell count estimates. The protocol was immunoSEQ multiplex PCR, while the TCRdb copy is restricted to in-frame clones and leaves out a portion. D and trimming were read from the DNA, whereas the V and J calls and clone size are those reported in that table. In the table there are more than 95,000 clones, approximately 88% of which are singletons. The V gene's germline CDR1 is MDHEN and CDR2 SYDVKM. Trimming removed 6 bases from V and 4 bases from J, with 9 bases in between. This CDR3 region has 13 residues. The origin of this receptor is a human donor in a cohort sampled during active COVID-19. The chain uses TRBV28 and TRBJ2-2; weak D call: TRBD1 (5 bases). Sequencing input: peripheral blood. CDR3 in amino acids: CASRTVLTGELFF. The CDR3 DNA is TGTGCCAGCAGGACAGTCCTCACCGGGGAGCTGTTTTTT.